This T cell receptor (beta chain) is drawn from a study of blood T cell repertoires in COVID-19. Across the study: Samples representing acute and convalescent COVID-19 were sourced from the United States, Italy and Spain.

Seattle patients were enrolled while actively infected and followed longitudinally. With 1 base clipped from V and 5 bases from J, the junction kept 15 bases outside the gene matches. The CDR3 sequence is 19 residues long. CDR1 and CDR2 (germline): LNHDA, SQIVND (reference sequence). Using immunoSEQ multiplex PCR, the repertoire was profiled, and TCRdb retains in-frame clones only, with some absent. The data hold around 190,000 clones, with nearly 90% observed a single time. The receptor's source is a middle-aged man with COVID-19, enrolled during active disease. The sample consisted of peripheral blood. The rearrangement links TRBV19 to TRBJ2-5, with 11 bases aligning to TRBD2. The CDR3 spells CASSIGGLAALPGLETQYF. In nucleotides, the CDR3 is TGTGCCAGTAGTATAGGGGGACTAGCGGCCCTCCCTGGGTTGGAGACCCAGTACTTC. The whole variable domain, filled in from reference TRBV19 and TRBJ2-5, reads DGGITQSPKYLFRKEGQNVTLSCEQNLNHDAMYWYRQDPGQGLRLIYYSQIVNDFQKGDIAEGYSVSREKKESFPLTVTSAQKNPTAFYLCASSIGGLAALPGLETQYFGPGTRLLVL.